The clone carrying this T cell receptor (beta chain) was found once. Sequence at one end of the junction differs from germline and may be a read error. This entry comes from a study of regulatory T cells in long-lasting Graves disease. Libraries of TCR beta came from iRepertoire HTBI primers plus Arm-PCR of CDR3 regions. One entry per CDR3 protein results from TCRdb running MiXCR on the multiplex PCR reads. The table records 560,000 or so distinct CDR3 sequences, approximately 16% of them present only once. Time point specified: newly diagnosed GD, antithyroid drugs for less than 3 months. The TCR library was prepared using RNA isolated from PBMCs. Germline V lookup: CDR1 LNHDA, CDR2 SQIVND (reference sequence). The length of the CDR3 is 16 residues. This sample was shared with a second study, whose subject was T cells in Graves' hyperthyroidism and ophthalmopathy. From that report: Most clonotypes expanded in the thyroid (above 0.001) were also present in blood.

This material consisted of peripheral blood mononuclear cells (PBMCs), taken at new diagnosis, from a patient treated with antithyroid drugs. The sequence came from a young man with Graves disease. The chain couples TRBV19 to TRBJ2-1, with 11 nucleotides matching TRBD2. Written as DNA, the CDR3 is TGTGCCAGTAATATATTAGCGGGAGGGCCTACGGATGAGCAGTTCTTC. This codes for CASNILAGGPTDEQFF. The whole variable domain, remainder taken from reference TRBV19 and TRBJ2-1, is DGGITQSPKYLFRKEGQNVTLSCEQNLNHDAMYWYRQDPGQGLRLIYYSQIVNDFQKGDIAEGYSVSREKKESFPLTVTSAQKNPTAFYLCASNILAGGPTDEQFFGPGTRLTVL.